The 9 T cell receptor beta chains below were found in one sample sequenced in a study of monozygotic twins with inflammatory bowel disease. Reprocessing the 5' RACE reads, TCRdb reports a single entry for every CDR3 protein and omits DNA. This table lists hundreds of thousands of distinct CDR3 sequences. The specimen was blood. These TCRs come from a human donor with ulcerative colitis or Crohn's disease, or a healthy co-twin of an affected twin (not recorded which).

This chain joins TRBV7-2 and TRBJ2-7; the D call from TCRdb, TRBD1, cannot be confirmed without DNA. Germline V lookup: CDR1 SGHTA, CDR2 FQGNSA. The CDR3 spans 15 residues. This chain's CDR3 is CASSAAPVLSYEQYF. Using reference TRBV7-2 and TRBJ2-7 for the parts outside the CDR3, the full variable domain is GAGVSQSPSNKVTEKGKDVELRCDPISGHTALYWYRQSLGQGLEFLIYFQGNSAPDKSGLPSDRFSAERTGGSVSTLTIQRTQQEDSAVYLCASSAAPVLSYEQYFGPGTRLTVT.

The chain combines TRBV12-3 or TRBV12-4 with TRBJ1-4; without DNA, the TCRdb call of TRBD1 cannot be checked. The CDR3 has 16 amino acids. The CDR3 reads CASSLDSGTANEKLFF.

The chain recombines TRBV18 with TRBJ1-5; TCRdb lists TRBD1, though no DNA is available to test this call. This CDR3 contains 16 residues. Per germline, CDR1 KGHSH and CDR2 LQKENI. CDR3: CASSPQTPQGRQPQHF.

The rearrangement links TRBV12-3 or TRBV12-4 to TRBJ1-5; the TRBD1 assignment by TCRdb is unverifiable without DNA. The CDR3 sequence is 13 residues long. The CDR3 protein is CASSFTGNQPQHF.

The V and J genes are TRBV10-3 and TRBJ2-7. Per germline, CDR1 ENHRY and CDR2 SYGVKD. The CDR3 spans 11 residues. The chain's CDR3 is CAIRQSYEQYF.

CDR3 sequence: CASSTPILAGETDTQYF. The J gene is TRBJ2-3, the V gene TRBV12-3 or TRBV12-4; TCRdb names TRBD2, which stays unverified in the absence of DNA. This CDR3 region has 17 residues.

CDR3 protein: CSARPAGGGNTGELFF. V and J are TRBV20-1 and TRBJ2-2; lacking DNA, the TRBD2 call made by TCRdb goes unchecked. Germline loops: CDR1 DFQATT, CDR2 SNEGSKA (reference sequence). CDR3 length: 16 amino acids.

This chain joins TRBV2 and TRBJ1-5; the D call of TRBD1 rests on TCRdb alone, since no DNA is present to check it. In germline, CDR1 is SNHLY, CDR2 FYNNEI. The CDR3 has 15 residues. CDR3 sequence reads: CASRGRDSDNQPQHF. Full variable domain (missing parts from reference TRBV2 and TRBJ1-5): EPEVTQTPSHQVTQMGQEVILRCVPISNHLYFYWYRQILGQKVEFLVSFYNNEISEKSEIFDDQFSVERPDGSNFTLKIRSTKLEDSAMYFCASRGRDSDNQPQHFGDGTRLSIL.

V gene TRBV27 combines with J gene TRBJ2-1; TCRdb selects TRBD2, and the lack of DNA leaves this call unchecked. CDR3 size: 17 residues. Germline values: CDR1 MNHEY, CDR2 SMNVEV (reference sequence). The CDR3 loop is CASSPWLSGGRYNEQFF.